Following are 8 T cell receptor beta chains from one sample sequenced in a study of CD8 T cells in Susac syndrome. RNA totalling 0.5 to 1 ug underwent reverse transcription with random hexamers. A single record per CDR3 protein comes from TCRdb applying MiXCR to the immunoSEQ multiplex PCR reads. The sample includes about 190,000 distinct CDR3 sequences, roughly 95% of them seen just once. Material: CD4+ T cells from PBMCs. The receptors here all came from a human donor with Susac syndrome.

J is TRBJ2-3 and V is TRBV27; 10 bases map to TRBD2. The CDR3 has 16 residues. Germline CDR1 and CDR2: MNHEY and SMNVEV (reference sequence). With 1 base clipped from V and 4 bases from J, the junction kept 5 bases outside the gene matches. CDR3 amino acids: CASSLWASGGSDTQYF. For the CDR3, the DNA is TGTGCCAGCAGTTTATGGGCTAGCGGGGGCTCAGATACGCAGTATTTT.

This chain joins TRBV7-9 and TRBJ1-2; D gene ambiguous. The CDR3 covers 14 residues. From germline, CDR1 is SEHNR and CDR2 FQNEAQ (reference sequence). The V end was cut by 0 bases, the J end by 7 bases, with 12 bases between. The CDR3 DNA is TGTGCCAGCAGCTTAGCGGGCGGCAGCCTTGGCTACACCTTC. It yields the protein CASSLAGGSLGYTF.

The CDR3 protein is CASSQGIRRSYNEQFF. CDR3 sequence (DNA): TGTGCCAGCAGCCAAGGAATTAGGCGCTCCTACAATGAGCAGTTCTTC. The gene calls are TRBV3-1 and TRBJ2-1; D remains unclear. Germline V gene data show CDR1 as LGHDT and CDR2 as YNNKEL (reference sequence). Trimming pared 1 base from V and 0 bases from J, leaving 10 bases between. The CDR3 loop spans 16 amino acids.

This sequence joins TRBV30 and TRBJ1-1, with D tentatively TRBD1 (5 bases). With 3 bases removed from V and 7 bases from J, the gap between germline ends came to 18 bases. This CDR3 is built from 14 residues. Germline-derived CDR1 and CDR2 are GTSNPN and SVGIG (reference sequence). CDR3 protein: CAWRRSEGFGEAFF. The CDR3 DNA follows: TGTGCCTGGAGGCGCTCGGAGGGGTTTGGTGAAGCTTTCTTT.

In this sample, this clonotype turned up once. The CDR3 nucleotides are TGCGCCAGCAGCTTGACACAGGGACCCTACGAGCAGTACTTC. This codes for CASSLTQGPYEQYF. The V gene is TRBV5-1, the J gene TRBJ2-7; tentatively, D is TRBD1 (6 bases). The CDR3 is 14 amino acids. The V gene lost 1 base and the J gene lost 2 bases, with 10 bases spanning the gap. The V gene's germline CDR1 is SGHRS and CDR2 YFSETQ. Variable domain in full (rest from reference TRBV5-1 and TRBJ2-7): KAGVTQTPRYLIKTRGQQVTLSCSPISGHRSVSWYQQTPGQGLQFLFEYFSETQRNKGNFPGRFSGRQFSNSRSEMNVSTLELGDSALYLCASSLTQGPYEQYFGPGTRLTVT.

The chain has TRBV12-3 or TRBV12-4 and TRBJ2-2; 9 nucleotides match TRBD1. The length of the CDR3 is 16 residues. The V gene end was trimmed by 4 bases and the J gene end by 6 bases; junction bases not matched to a gene: 9. CDR3 DNA sequence: TGTGCCAGCAGTTGGATACAGGGGGCGAGTCCCGGGGAGCTGTTTTTT. Its translation: CASSWIQGASPGELFF.

The chain couples TRBV12-3 or TRBV12-4 to TRBJ1-2, with TRBD1 matching over 9 bases. Losses at the gene ends were 6 bases for V and 4 bases for J; bases not matched to a gene: 3. CDR3 length equals 13 residues. CDR3 protein: CASRLGQGYGYTF. Written as DNA, the CDR3 is TGTGCCAGCAGGCTGGGACAGGGCTATGGCTACACCTTC.

This sequence joins TRBV15 and TRBJ2-1; no clear D gene. This CDR3 has 16 residues. Looked up from germline, CDR1 is LNHNV and CDR2 is YYDKDF (reference sequence). Trimming cost V 4 bases and J 2 bases, with 15 bases left between them. CDR3 DNA: TGTGCCACCAGCACCCGTACCCGGTACCCCTACAATGAGCAGTTCTTC. Protein sequence: CATSTRTRYPYNEQFF. Together with reference TRBV15 and TRBJ2-1, the CDR3 gives the full variable domain: DAMVIQNPRYQVTQFGKPVTLSCSQTLNHNVMYWYQQKSSQAPKLLFHYYDKDFNNEADTPDNFQSRRPNTSFCFLDIRSPGLGDTAMYLCATSTRTRYPYNEQFFGPGTRLTVL.